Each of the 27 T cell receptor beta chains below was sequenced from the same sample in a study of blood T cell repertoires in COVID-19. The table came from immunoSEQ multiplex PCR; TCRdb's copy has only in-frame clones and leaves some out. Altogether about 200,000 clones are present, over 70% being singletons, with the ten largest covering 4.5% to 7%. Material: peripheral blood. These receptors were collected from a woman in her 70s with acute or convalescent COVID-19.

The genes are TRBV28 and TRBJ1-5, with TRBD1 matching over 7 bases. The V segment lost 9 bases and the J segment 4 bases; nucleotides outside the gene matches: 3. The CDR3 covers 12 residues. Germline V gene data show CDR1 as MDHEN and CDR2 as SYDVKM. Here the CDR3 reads CASLTGNQPQHF. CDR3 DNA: TGTGCCAGTTTGACAGGGAATCAGCCCCAGCATTTT. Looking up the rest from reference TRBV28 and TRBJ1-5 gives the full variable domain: DVKVTQSSRYLVKRTGEKVFLECVQDMDHENMFWYRQDPGLGLRLIYFSYDVKMKEKGDIPEGYSVSREKKERFSLILESASTNQTSMYLCASLTGNQPQHFGDGTRLSIL.

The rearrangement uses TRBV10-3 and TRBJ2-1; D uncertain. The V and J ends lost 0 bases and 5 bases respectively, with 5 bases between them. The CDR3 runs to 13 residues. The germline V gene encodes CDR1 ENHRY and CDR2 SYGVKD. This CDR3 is CAISESLDNEQFF. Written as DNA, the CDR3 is TGTGCCATCAGTGAGTCTTTAGACAATGAGCAGTTCTTC.

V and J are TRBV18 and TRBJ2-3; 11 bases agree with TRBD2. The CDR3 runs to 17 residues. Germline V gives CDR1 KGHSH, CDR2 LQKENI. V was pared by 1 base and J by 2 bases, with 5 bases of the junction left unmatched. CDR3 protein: CASSPRGTSGPTDTQYF. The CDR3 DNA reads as TGTGCCAGCTCACCACGCGGGACTAGCGGCCCCACAGATACGCAGTATTTT.

The CDR3 loop reads CASSLRLRSTEAFF. The CDR3 nucleotides read TGTGCCAGCAGTTTGCGACTCCGGAGCACTGAAGCTTTCTTT. This sequence joins TRBV28 and TRBJ1-1; D not resolved. The V end was cut by 3 bases, the J end by 4 bases, with 12 bases between. This CDR3 spans 14 amino acids. Germline CDR1 and CDR2: MDHEN and SYDVKM.

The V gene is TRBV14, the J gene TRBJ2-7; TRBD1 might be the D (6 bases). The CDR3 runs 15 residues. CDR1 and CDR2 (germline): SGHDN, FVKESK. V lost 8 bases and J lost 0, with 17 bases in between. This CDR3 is CASQYRAHPSYEQYF. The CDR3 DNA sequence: TGTGCCAGCCAATACAGGGCACACCCCTCCTACGAGCAGTACTTC.

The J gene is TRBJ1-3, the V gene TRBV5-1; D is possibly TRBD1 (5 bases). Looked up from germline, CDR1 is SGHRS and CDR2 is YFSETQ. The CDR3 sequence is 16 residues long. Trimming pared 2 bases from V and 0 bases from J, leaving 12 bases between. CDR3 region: CASSLNGGNSGNTIYF. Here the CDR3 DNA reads TGCGCCAGCAGCTTAAACGGGGGGAACTCTGGAAACACCATATATTTT. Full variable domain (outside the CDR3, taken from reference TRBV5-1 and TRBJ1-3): KAGVTQTPRYLIKTRGQQVTLSCSPISGHRSVSWYQQTPGQGLQFLFEYFSETQRNKGNFPGRFSGRQFSNSRSEMNVSTLELGDSALYLCASSLNGGNSGNTIYFGEGSWLTVV.

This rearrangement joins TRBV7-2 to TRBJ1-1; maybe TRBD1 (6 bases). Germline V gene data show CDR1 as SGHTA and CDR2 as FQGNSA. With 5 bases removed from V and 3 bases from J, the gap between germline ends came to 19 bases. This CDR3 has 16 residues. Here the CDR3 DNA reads TGTGCCAGCAGCCAGGGATTTCAGGGGTGGGACACTGAAGCTTTCTTT. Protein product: CASSQGFQGWDTEAFF.

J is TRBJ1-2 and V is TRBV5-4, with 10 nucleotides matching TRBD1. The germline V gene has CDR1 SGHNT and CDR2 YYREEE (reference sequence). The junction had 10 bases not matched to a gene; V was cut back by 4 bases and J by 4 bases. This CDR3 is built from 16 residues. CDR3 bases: TGTGCCAGCAGCCCCGGAGGGACAGGGGAATCCTATGGCTACACCTTC. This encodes CASSPGGTGESYGYTF.

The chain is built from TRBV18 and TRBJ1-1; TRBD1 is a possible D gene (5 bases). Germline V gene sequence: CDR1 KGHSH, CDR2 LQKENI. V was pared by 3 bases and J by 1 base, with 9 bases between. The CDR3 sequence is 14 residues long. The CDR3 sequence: CASSPLGGNTEAFF. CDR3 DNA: TGTGCCAGCTCACCTTTGGGGGGGAACACTGAAGCTTTCTTT.

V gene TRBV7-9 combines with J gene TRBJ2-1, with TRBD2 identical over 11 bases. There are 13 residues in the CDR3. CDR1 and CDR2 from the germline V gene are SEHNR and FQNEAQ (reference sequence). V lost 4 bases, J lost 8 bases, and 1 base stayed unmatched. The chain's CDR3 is CASSSGLADEQFF. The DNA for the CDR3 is TGTGCCAGCAGCTCGGGACTAGCGGATGAGCAGTTCTTC.

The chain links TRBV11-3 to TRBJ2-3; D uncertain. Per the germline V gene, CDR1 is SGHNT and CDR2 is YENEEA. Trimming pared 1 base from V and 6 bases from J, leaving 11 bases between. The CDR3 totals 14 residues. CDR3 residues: CASSLGLFADTQYF. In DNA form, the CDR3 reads TGTGCCAGCAGCTTAGGTCTTTTTGCGGATACGCAGTATTTT.

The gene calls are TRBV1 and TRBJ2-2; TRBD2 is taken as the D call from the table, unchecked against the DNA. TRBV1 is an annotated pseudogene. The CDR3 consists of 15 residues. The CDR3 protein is CTSSLSGGNTGELFF. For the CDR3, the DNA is TGCACCAGCAGCCTTAGCGGGGGTAACACCGGGGAGCTGTTTTTT.

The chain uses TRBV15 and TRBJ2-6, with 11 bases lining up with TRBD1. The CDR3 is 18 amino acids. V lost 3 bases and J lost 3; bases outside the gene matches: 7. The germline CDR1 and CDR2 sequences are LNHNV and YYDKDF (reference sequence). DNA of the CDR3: TGTGCCACCAGCAGCGGACAGGGGGCGGTAGGTGGGGCCAACGTCCTGACTTTC. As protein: CATSSGQGAVGGANVLTF.

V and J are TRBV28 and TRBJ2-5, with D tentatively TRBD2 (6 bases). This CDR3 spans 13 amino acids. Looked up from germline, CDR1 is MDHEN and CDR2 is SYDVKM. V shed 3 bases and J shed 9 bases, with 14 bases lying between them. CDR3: CASSLEGFGSQYF. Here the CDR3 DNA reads TGTGCCAGCAGTTTGGAGGGGTTCGGGTCCCAGTACTTC.

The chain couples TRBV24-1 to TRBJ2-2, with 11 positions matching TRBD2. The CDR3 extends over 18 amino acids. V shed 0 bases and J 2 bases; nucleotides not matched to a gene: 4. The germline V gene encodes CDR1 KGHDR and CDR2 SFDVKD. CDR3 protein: CATSDLGGTSGNTGELFF. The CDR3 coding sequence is TGTGCCACCAGTGATTTGGGGGGGACTAGCGGTAACACCGGGGAGCTGTTTTTT.

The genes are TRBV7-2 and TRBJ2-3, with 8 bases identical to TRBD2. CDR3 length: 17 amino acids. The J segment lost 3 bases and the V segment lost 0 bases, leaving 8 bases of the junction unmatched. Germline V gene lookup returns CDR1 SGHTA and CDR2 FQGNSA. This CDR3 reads CASSLARSGRRTDTQYF. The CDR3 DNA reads TGTGCCAGCAGCTTAGCGCGGAGCGGGAGACGGACAGATACGCAGTATTTT.

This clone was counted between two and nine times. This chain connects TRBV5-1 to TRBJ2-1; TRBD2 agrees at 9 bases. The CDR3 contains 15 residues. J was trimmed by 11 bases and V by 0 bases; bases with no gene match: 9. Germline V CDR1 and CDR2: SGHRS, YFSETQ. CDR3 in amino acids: CASSLGLAGTSKQFF. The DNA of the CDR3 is TGCGCCAGCAGCTTGGGTCTAGCGGGGACTTCGAAGCAGTTCTTC.

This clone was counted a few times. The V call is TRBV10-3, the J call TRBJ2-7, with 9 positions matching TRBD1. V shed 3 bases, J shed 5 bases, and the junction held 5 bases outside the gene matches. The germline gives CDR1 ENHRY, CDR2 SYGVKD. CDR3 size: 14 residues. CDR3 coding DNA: TGTGCCATCAGTGAAGGACAGGGGAGCAACGAGCAGTACTTC. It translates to CAISEGQGSNEQYF.

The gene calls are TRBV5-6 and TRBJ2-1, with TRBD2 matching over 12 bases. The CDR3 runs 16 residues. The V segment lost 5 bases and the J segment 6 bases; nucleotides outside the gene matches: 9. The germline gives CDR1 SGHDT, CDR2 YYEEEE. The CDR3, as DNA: TGTGCCAGCAGGTATAGAAGACTAGCGGGAGTCAATGAGCAGTTCTTC. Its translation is CASRYRRLAGVNEQFF.

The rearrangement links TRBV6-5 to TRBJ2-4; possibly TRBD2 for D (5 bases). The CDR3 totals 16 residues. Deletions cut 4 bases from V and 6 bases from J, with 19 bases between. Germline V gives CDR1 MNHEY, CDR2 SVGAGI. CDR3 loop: CASSSFEGQSGNIQYF. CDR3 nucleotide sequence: TGTGCCAGCAGTTCCTTTGAGGGCCAGTCGGGAAACATTCAGTACTTC.

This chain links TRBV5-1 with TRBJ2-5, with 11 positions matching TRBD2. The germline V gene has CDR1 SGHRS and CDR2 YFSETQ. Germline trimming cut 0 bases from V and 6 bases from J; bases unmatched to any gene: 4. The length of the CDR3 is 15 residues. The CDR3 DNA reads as TGCGCCAGCAGCTTGGAGGCTAGCGGGAGGAAGACCCAGTACTTC. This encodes CASSLEASGRKTQYF.

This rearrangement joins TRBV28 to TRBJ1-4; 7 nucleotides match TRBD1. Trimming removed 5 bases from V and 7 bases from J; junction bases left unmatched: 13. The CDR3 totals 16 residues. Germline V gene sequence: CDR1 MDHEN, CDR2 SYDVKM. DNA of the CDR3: TGTGCCAGCAGTAGGACAGGTGCCCTTAGAGCTGAAAAACTGTTTTTT. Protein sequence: CASSRTGALRAEKLFF.

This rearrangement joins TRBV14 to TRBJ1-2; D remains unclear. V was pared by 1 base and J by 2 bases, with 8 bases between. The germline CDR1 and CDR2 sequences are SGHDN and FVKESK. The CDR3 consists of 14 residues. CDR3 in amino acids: CASSQGSGNYGYTF. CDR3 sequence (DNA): TGTGCCAGCAGCCAAGGCTCCGGGAACTATGGCTACACCTTC.

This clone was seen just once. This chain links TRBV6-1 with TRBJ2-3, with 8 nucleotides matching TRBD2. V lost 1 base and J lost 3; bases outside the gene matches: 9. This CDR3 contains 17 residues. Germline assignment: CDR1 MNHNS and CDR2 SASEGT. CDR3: CASSEDIGGLETDTQYF. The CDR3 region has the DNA TGTGCCAGCAGTGAAGATATAGGGGGACTAGAAACAGATACGCAGTATTTT.

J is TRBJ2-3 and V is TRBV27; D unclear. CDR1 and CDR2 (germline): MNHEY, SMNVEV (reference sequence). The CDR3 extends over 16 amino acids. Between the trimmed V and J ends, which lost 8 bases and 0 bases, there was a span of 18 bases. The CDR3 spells CASGSTRPSSTDTQYF. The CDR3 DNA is TGTGCCAGCGGATCGACAAGGCCCTCTAGCACAGATACGCAGTATTTT.

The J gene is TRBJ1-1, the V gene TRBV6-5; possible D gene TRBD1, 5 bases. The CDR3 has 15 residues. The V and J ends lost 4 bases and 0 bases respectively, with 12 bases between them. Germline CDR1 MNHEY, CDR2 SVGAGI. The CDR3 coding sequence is TGTGCCAGCAGTTCCGTCGACAGCATGAACACTGAAGCTTTCTTT. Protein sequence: CASSSVDSMNTEAFF.

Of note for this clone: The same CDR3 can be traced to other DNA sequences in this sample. The CDR3 bases are TGTGCCAGCAGGCTAGCGGGAGTAGAGACCCAGTACTTC. The encoded protein is CASRLAGVETQYF. The chain carries TRBV27 and TRBJ2-5; 10 nucleotides line up with TRBD2. This CDR3 comprises 13 residues. Germline values: CDR1 MNHEY, CDR2 SMNVEV (reference sequence). The ends lost 6 bases at V and 4 bases at J; junction bases unmatched: 2.